These 31 T cell receptor beta chains came from one sample sequenced in a study of blood T cell repertoires in COVID-19. Libraries were prepared by immunoSEQ multiplex PCR; TCRdb keeps only in-frame clonotypes and omits some of them. The data show around 250,000 clones, with about 89% seen just once and approximately 1.5% held by the top ten. Source material: peripheral blood. The receptors stem from an older woman who had recovered from COVID-19.

The sample holds one count of this clone. The chain links TRBV6-5 to TRBJ2-5; tentatively, D is TRBD2 (5 bases). The CDR3 contains 13 residues. The V gene's germline CDR1 is MNHEY and CDR2 SVGAGI. V lost 6 bases and J lost 3, with 11 bases in between. CDR3 sequence: CASRRIGEETQYF. The CDR3 nucleotides read TGTGCCAGCAGAAGGATCGGGGAAGAGACCCAGTACTTC.

The chain combines TRBV25-1 with TRBJ2-7, with TRBD1 matching 10 bases. The CDR3 has 14 residues. With V trimmed by 6 bases and J by 0 bases, 2 bases remained unmatched. Germline values: CDR1 MGHDK, CDR2 SYGVNS. The chain's CDR3 is CASRGQGSSYEQYF. The DNA of the CDR3 is TGTGCCAGCAGGGGACAGGGGAGCTCCTACGAGCAGTACTTC.

The V gene is TRBV27, the J gene TRBJ1-2, with 12 bases that match TRBD1. Germline V gene sequence: CDR1 MNHEY, CDR2 SMNVEV (reference sequence). The CDR3 has 15 amino acids. J was trimmed by 8 bases and V by 8 bases; bases with no gene match: 12. DNA of the CDR3: TGTGCCAGCCATCCCGGGACAGGGGGCGGAAGAGGCTACACCTTC. The encoded protein is CASHPGTGGGRGYTF.

The chain uses TRBV6-2 or TRBV6-3 and TRBJ1-2, with 9 positions matching TRBD1. This CDR3 is built from 13 residues. V was clipped by 6 bases and J by 8 bases; unmatched bases: 7. Germline CDR1 and CDR2: MNHEY and SVGEGT. The CDR3 region has the DNA TGTGCCAGCAGCGTACAGGGGGCAGGAGGCTACACCTTC. Its protein is CASSVQGAGGYTF.

This chain links TRBV6-2 or TRBV6-3 with TRBJ1-1; TRBD1 aligns across 7 bases. The CDR3 is made up of 14 amino acids. Germline lookup yields CDR1 MNHEY and CDR2 SVGEGT. The junction had 3 bases not matched to a gene; V was cut back by 0 bases and J by 5 bases. CDR3 DNA: TGTGCCAGCAGTTACTCAAACAGGGGAACTGAAGCTTTCTTT. Residues: CASSYSNRGTEAFF.

The V and J genes are TRBV5-1 and TRBJ1-1; 7 bases map to TRBD1. The trim removed 3 bases at V and 4 bases at J, leaving 15 bases unmatched. The germline V gene has CDR1 SGHRS and CDR2 YFSETQ. This CDR3 has 17 residues. The CDR3, as DNA: TGCGCCAGCAGCTGGTCGACAGGGTATTGGGTTAGCACTGAAGCTTTCTTT. Its translation is CASSWSTGYWVSTEAFF.

J is TRBJ1-2 and V is TRBV5-4; D is uncertain. CDR1 and CDR2 (germline): SGHNT, YYREEE (reference sequence). This CDR3 spans 12 amino acids. V was trimmed by 0 bases and J by 3 bases, leaving 3 bases between them. The CDR3 here is CASSLADYGYTF. The DNA for the CDR3 is TGTGCCAGCAGCTTGGCCGACTATGGCTACACCTTC. Variable domain in full (rest from reference TRBV5-4 and TRBJ1-2): ETGVTQSPTHLIKTRGQQVTLRCSSQSGHNTVSWYQQALGQGPQFIFQYYREEENGRGNFPPRFSGLQFPNYSSELNVNALELDDSALYLCASSLADYGYTFGSGTRLTVV.

In this sample, this clone turned up once. The chain recombines TRBV28 with TRBJ2-7; 7 bases align to TRBD1. The CDR3 covers 14 residues. Germline values: CDR1 MDHEN, CDR2 SYDVKM. Losses at the gene ends were 6 bases for V and 5 bases for J; bases not matched to a gene: 10. The CDR3 reads CASRGTGARNEQYF. The CDR3 DNA follows: TGTGCCAGCAGGGGCACAGGGGCGCGAAACGAGCAGTACTTC.

This chain uses TRBV28 with TRBJ1-1; D is undetermined. The CDR3 has 12 amino acids. Germline V gene lookup returns CDR1 MDHEN and CDR2 SYDVKM. Trimming removed 2 bases from V and 8 bases from J, with 9 bases in between. The DNA for the CDR3 is TGTGCCAGCAGTTTACTGGGGAGGGAAGCTTTCTTT. It yields the protein CASSLLGREAFF. Complete variable domain (other parts from reference TRBV28 and TRBJ1-1): DVKVTQSSRYLVKRTGEKVFLECVQDMDHENMFWYRQDPGLGLRLIYFSYDVKMKEKGDIPEGYSVSREKKERFSLILESASTNQTSMYLCASSLLGREAFFGQGTRLTVV.

The V gene is TRBV7-8, the J gene TRBJ1-2; D possibly corresponds to TRBD1 (5 bases). This CDR3 is built from 14 residues. V lost 1 base and J lost 7, with 13 bases in between. CDR1 and CDR2 (germline): SGHVS, FQNEAQ. The CDR3 loop is CASSLEQGWGGYTF. DNA of the CDR3: TGTGCCAGCAGCTTAGAGCAGGGATGGGGTGGCTACACCTTC.

The chain uses TRBV28 and TRBJ2-5; D remains ambiguous. This CDR3 spans 14 amino acids. The germline gives CDR1 MDHEN, CDR2 SYDVKM. Trimming took 5 bases from V and 5 from J, leaving 15 bases between them. DNA of the CDR3: TGTGCCAGCAGTCAGACGGGTGTTCCGGAGACCCAGTACTTC. This codes for CASSQTGVPETQYF.

V and J are TRBV28 and TRBJ1-1; 7 bases map to TRBD1. The CDR3 loop spans 15 amino acids. J gave up 0 bases and V 5 bases, and 6 bases lay outside the gene matches. Germline CDR1 is MDHEN and CDR2 is SYDVKM. This CDR3 reads CASSTEGQLNTEAFF. The CDR3 region has the DNA TGTGCCAGCAGTACTGAGGGACAGTTGAACACTGAAGCTTTCTTT. The whole variable domain, filled in from reference TRBV28 and TRBJ1-1, reads DVKVTQSSRYLVKRTGEKVFLECVQDMDHENMFWYRQDPGLGLRLIYFSYDVKMKEKGDIPEGYSVSREKKERFSLILESASTNQTSMYLCASSTEGQLNTEAFFGQGTRLTVV.

The rearrangement joins TRBV6-2 or TRBV6-3 to TRBJ1-1; TRBD1 might be the D (5 bases). The CDR3 extends over 16 amino acids. The V gene's germline CDR1 is MNHEY and CDR2 SVGEGT. The V gene lost 4 bases and the J gene lost 4 bases, with 19 bases spanning the gap. In DNA form, the CDR3 reads TGTGCCAGCAGTTGGGACCGGGACTCTTGGGGCACTGAAGCTTTCTTT. Its protein is CASSWDRDSWGTEAFF.

V is TRBV12-3 or TRBV12-4 and J is TRBJ1-6; D is possibly TRBD1 (6 bases). Trimming removed 3 bases from V and 7 bases from J, with 7 bases in between. The CDR3 contains 13 residues. For the CDR3, the DNA is TGTGCCAGCAGTTTTACAGGGAATTCACCCCTCCACTTT. Translation gives CASSFTGNSPLHF.

The chain links TRBV9 to TRBJ1-1; the D gene is possibly TRBD1 (5 bases). The CDR3 contains 14 residues. The V end lost 0 bases, the J end lost 8 bases, and 14 bases lay between the germline ends. Germline CDR1 and CDR2: SGDLS and YYNGEE. The CDR3: CASSVVEGRGEAFF. DNA of the CDR3: TGTGCCAGCAGCGTAGTGGAGGGCCGGGGGGAAGCTTTCTTT.

V usage is TRBV6-4 and J usage is TRBJ2-3; 9 bases match TRBD1. This CDR3 spans 14 amino acids. In germline, CDR1 is MRHNA, CDR2 SNTAGT. After removal of 8 bases from V and 3 bases from J, the junction contained 6 bases not matched to a gene. The CDR3: CASLHRGPTDTQYF. CDR3 coding DNA: TGTGCCAGCTTGCACAGGGGGCCGACAGATACGCAGTATTTT.

In DNA, the CDR3 is TGTGCCAGCGAACTAACAGGGTCCGATACGCAGTATTTT. It is translated as CASELTGSDTQYF. The V gene is TRBV12-3 or TRBV12-4, the J gene TRBJ2-3; maybe TRBD1 (6 bases). The ends were cut back, 8 bases at V and 6 bases at J, with 15 bases in the middle. The CDR3 loop spans 13 amino acids.

CDR3 residues: CASTIAGANTGELFF. CDR3 DNA sequence: TGTGCCAGCACGATAGCGGGAGCGAACACCGGGGAGCTGTTTTTT. The V and J genes are TRBV9 and TRBJ2-2, with 9 bases fitting TRBD2. This CDR3 comprises 15 residues. From germline, CDR1 is SGDLS and CDR2 YYNGEE. Unmatched junction bases numbered 3, after V lost 6 bases and J lost 0 bases. Full variable domain (missing parts from reference TRBV9 and TRBJ2-2): DSGVTQTPKHLITATGQRVTLRCSPRSGDLSVYWYQQSLDQGLQFLIQYYNGEERAKGNILERFSAQQFPDLHSELNLSSLELGDSALYFCASTIAGANTGELFFGEGSRLTVL.

The V and J genes are TRBV11-3 and TRBJ2-2; 7 bases are a match to TRBD1. V was clipped by 5 bases and J by 7 bases; unmatched bases: 13. Per the germline V gene, CDR1 is SGHNT and CDR2 is YENEEA. The CDR3 covers 16 residues. CDR3 bases: TGTGCCAGCAGCCTCTTTTCGACAGGGTCCGGCGGGGAGCTGTTTTTT. It encodes CASSLFSTGSGGELFF.

The V gene is TRBV6-5, the J gene TRBJ2-7; 7 nucleotides match TRBD2. Germline V lookup: CDR1 MNHEY, CDR2 SVGAGI. The CDR3 sequence is 13 residues long. Germline trimming cut 8 bases from V and 2 bases from J; bases unmatched to any gene: 6. CDR3 amino acids: CASGPGGTYEQYF. The CDR3 coding sequence is TGTGCCAGCGGCCCGGGGGGTACCTACGAGCAGTACTTC.

This sequence joins TRBV27 and TRBJ1-4; possible D gene TRBD1, 5 bases. CDR1 MNHEY and CDR2 SMNVEV come from the germline V gene (reference sequence). Trimming cost V 1 base and J 7 bases, with 13 bases left between them. The CDR3 has 15 residues. Here the CDR3 DNA reads TGTGCCAGCAGTTTATTGCAGGGTGGGCTTGAAAAACTGTTTTTT. This codes for CASSLLQGGLEKLFF. The full variable domain, completed using reference TRBV27 and TRBJ1-4, is EAQVTQNPRYLITVTGKKLTVTCSQNMNHEYMSWYRQDPGLGLRQIYYSMNVEVTDKGDVPEGYKVSRKEKRNFPLILESPSPNQTSLYFCASSLLQGGLEKLFFGSGTQLSVL.

The V call is TRBV7-2, the J call TRBJ1-6; possibly TRBD1 for D (5 bases). The germline V gene encodes CDR1 SGHTA and CDR2 FQGNSA. This CDR3 comprises 17 residues. V lost 1 base and J lost 6, with 16 bases in between. CDR3 sequence (DNA): TGTGCCAGCAGCTTAGATCCCCCGAGACAGCCTAATTCACCCCTCCACTTT. It specifies CASSLDPPRQPNSPLHF.

The chain uses TRBV5-1 and TRBJ2-5; no reliable D call. The ends were cut back, 4 bases at V and 1 base at J, with 5 bases in the middle. Germline CDR1 reads SGHRS; CDR2 reads YFSETQ. The length of the CDR3 is 12 residues. Written as DNA, the CDR3 is TGCGCCAGCAGCGTCTTCCAAGAGACCCAGTACTTC. Translation: CASSVFQETQYF.

The V call is TRBV6-2 or TRBV6-3, the J call TRBJ1-6; D not resolved. This CDR3 is 15 amino acids long. Germline CDR1 and CDR2: MNHEY and SVGEGT. V lost 5 bases to trimming and J lost 5 bases, with 13 bases between them. CDR3 bases: TGTGCCAGCAGTCCATCTCGGGTCGATAATTCACCCCTCCACTTT. Amino acid sequence: CASSPSRVDNSPLHF.

This sequence joins TRBV18 and TRBJ1-4; no clear D gene. CDR1 and CDR2 from the germline V gene are KGHSH and LQKENI. The CDR3 has 16 amino acids. V was cut by 6 bases and J by 0 bases, with 14 bases left in between. The CDR3 DNA reads as TGTGCCAGCTCGGAGAAAATCCCCACAACTAATGAAAAACTGTTTTTT. It translates to CASSEKIPTTNEKLFF.

This chain uses TRBV28 with TRBJ2-7; TRBD2 might be the D (5 bases). Germline assignment: CDR1 MDHEN and CDR2 SYDVKM. Trimming cost V 3 bases and J 1 base, with 13 bases left between them. The CDR3 extends over 15 amino acids. The CDR3 nucleotides are TGTGCCAGCAGTTTGCAAGGACTGAGGTCCTACGAGCAGTACTTC. Translating it yields CASSLQGLRSYEQYF.

The V and J genes are TRBV12-3 or TRBV12-4 and TRBJ1-2; no reliable D call. V was cut by 8 bases and J by 4 bases, with 11 bases left in between. The length of the CDR3 is 12 residues. CDR3 protein: CASRGLTYGYTF. For the CDR3, the DNA is TGTGCCAGCCGAGGACTGACCTATGGCTACACCTTC.

The rearrangement uses TRBV5-5 and TRBJ2-7, with a weak D call TRBD1 (6 bases). The germline V gene has CDR1 SGHKS and CDR2 YYEKEE (reference sequence). The length of the CDR3 is 14 residues. V lost 9 bases and J 1 base, leaving 17 bases between the germline ends. CDR3 in DNA: TGTGCCACCCTCACAGGGCCGGGGTCCTACGAGCAGTACTTC. Translation gives CATLTGPGSYEQYF.

The chain has TRBV5-6 and TRBJ2-5; 9 bases map to TRBD2. The CDR3 extends over 18 amino acids. Germline CDR1 SGHDT, CDR2 YYEEEE. The V and J ends lost 4 bases and 1 base, in that order; junction bases with no gene match: 14. CDR3 DNA sequence: TGTGCCAGCAGCCCCCTAGCGGGGATTGATGCGTCCCAAGAGACCCAGTACTTC. Translating it yields CASSPLAGIDASQETQYF.

This clone was counted only a few times. V is TRBV28 and J is TRBJ1-2; 8 bases are shared with TRBD1. The CDR3 is 13 residues long. Unmatched junction bases numbered 8, after V lost 10 bases and J lost 4 bases. Germline assignment: CDR1 MDHEN and CDR2 SYDVKM. In DNA, the CDR3 is TGTGCCACCTACCAGGGGGCAATCTATGGCTACACCTTC. Protein: CATYQGAIYGYTF.

The V gene is TRBV5-1, the J gene TRBJ2-1; 7 nucleotides align to TRBD1. This CDR3 contains 15 residues. In germline, CDR1 is SGHRS, CDR2 YFSETQ. J gave up 5 bases and V 4 bases, and 9 bases lay outside the gene matches. The CDR3 bases are TGCGCCAGCAGCAGGGGGCCAGACTCAAACAATGAGCAGTTCTTC. Its translation: CASSRGPDSNNEQFF.